The 29 T cell receptor beta chains below all came from one sample that was sequenced in a study of blood T cell repertoires in COVID-19. Clones were sequenced by immunoSEQ multiplex PCR, and TCRdb holds only the in-frame ones, with some missing. The sample includes under 200,000 clones, 85% of them seen just once. The sample comprised peripheral blood. These receptors originate from a woman at least 80 years old with COVID-19, enrolled during active disease.

This clone was detected only once. The chain carries TRBV9 and TRBJ1-2, with a weak D call TRBD1 (6 bases). CDR3 length: 12 residues. The V end lost 6 bases, the J end lost 1 base, and 7 bases lay between the germline ends. Germline CDR1 is SGDLS and CDR2 is YYNGEE. DNA for the CDR3: TGTGCCAGCAAGGGGGATAACTATGGCTACACCTTC. As protein: CASKGDNYGYTF.

The chain is built from TRBV6-4 and TRBJ1-5, with 7 bases that match TRBD1. The length of the CDR3 is 13 residues. V dropped 6 bases and J dropped 8; count of bases not matched to a gene: 7. Germline CDR1 is MRHNA and CDR2 is SNTAGT. The DNA for the CDR3 is TGTGCCAGCAGCCCGACAGGGCTAGAGCCCCAGCATTTT. Translated: CASSPTGLEPQHF.

This clone has only one observation. The V call is TRBV25-1, the J call TRBJ2-5; maybe TRBD2 (7 bases). Germline-derived CDR1 and CDR2 are MGHDK and SYGVNS. The CDR3 sequence is 15 residues long. Trimming shortened V by 3 bases and J by 4 bases, and 15 bases separated the two germline ends. CDR3 sequence (DNA): TGTGCCAGCAGTGATTGGGGGGCGGGGGTAGAGACCCAGTACTTC. Translation gives CASSDWGAGVETQYF.

The chain links TRBV2 to TRBJ2-3, with 10 bases fitting TRBD2. CDR3 length equals 14 residues. Germline assignment: CDR1 SNHLY and CDR2 FYNNEI. The trim removed 3 bases at V and 10 bases at J, leaving 7 bases unmatched. The DNA for the CDR3 is TGTGCCAGCAGTGAGTTACTAGCGGGGAGAGCGCAGTATTTT. It yields the protein CASSELLAGRAQYF.

Points on this clone: At the DNA level, this CDR3 is encoded by other sequences in the same sample as well. The chain couples TRBV6-5 to TRBJ1-1, with unresolved D. Trimming took 4 bases from V and 0 from J, leaving 3 bases between them. The CDR3 is 12 amino acids. From germline, CDR1 is MNHEY and CDR2 SVGAGI. The DNA for the CDR3 is TGTGCCAGCAGTTCCGTGAACACTGAAGCTTTCTTT. Protein product: CASSSVNTEAFF.

The chain carries TRBV29-1 and TRBJ1-2; D is unclear. With 6 bases removed from V and 4 bases from J, the gap between germline ends came to 15 bases. The CDR3 consists of 13 residues. Germline values: CDR1 SQVTM, CDR2 ANQGSEA. Here the CDR3 DNA reads TGCAGCGTCTGGGGAGGAGGCTTCTATGGCTACACCTTC. It translates to CSVWGGGFYGYTF.

The chain employs TRBV10-3 and TRBJ2-3; 8 bases agree with TRBD1. V trimming: 9 bases; J trimming: 4 bases; junction bases outside the gene matches: 9. CDR3 length: 14 residues. Germline loops: CDR1 ENHRY, CDR2 SYGVKD. CDR3 protein: CAIAGTGSADTQYF. DNA for the CDR3: TGTGCCATAGCCGGGACAGGATCAGCAGATACGCAGTATTTT.

This chain links TRBV6-5 with TRBJ1-5, with 8 bases lining up with TRBD1. The CDR3 has 13 amino acids. V lost 8 bases and J lost 2; bases outside the gene matches: 2. In germline, CDR1 is MNHEY, CDR2 SVGAGI. The CDR3 protein is CASGGQGNQPQHF. In DNA form, the CDR3 reads TGTGCCAGCGGGGGACAGGGCAATCAGCCCCAGCATTTT.

The chain recombines TRBV5-4 with TRBJ2-5; TRBD2 agrees at 15 bases. Germline V gene lookup returns CDR1 SGHNT and CDR2 YYREEE (reference sequence). The CDR3 has 16 residues. V lost 6 bases and J lost 0; bases outside the gene matches: 3. The CDR3 is CASKGLAGGNQETQYF. In nucleotides, the CDR3 is TGTGCCAGCAAGGGACTAGCGGGAGGAAACCAAGAGACCCAGTACTTC.

The chain combines TRBV5-1 with TRBJ2-3; TRBD2 aligns across 10 bases. The V segment lost 4 bases and the J segment 5 bases; nucleotides outside the gene matches: 13. The CDR3 has 17 residues. The germline gives CDR1 SGHRS, CDR2 YFSETQ. The CDR3 sequence is CASSEGSSGREGDTQYF. Here the CDR3 DNA reads TGCGCCAGCAGCGAGGGAAGCAGCGGGAGGGAAGGAGATACGCAGTATTTT.

The chain employs TRBV27 and TRBJ2-3; TRBD2 agrees at 9 bases. After removal of 3 bases from V and 3 bases from J, the junction contained 4 bases not matched to a gene. The CDR3 sequence is 15 residues long. Per germline, CDR1 MNHEY and CDR2 SMNVEV (reference sequence). The CDR3, as DNA: TGTGCCAGCAGTTTGGGCGGGGGGGATACAGATACGCAGTATTTT. The encoded protein is CASSLGGGDTDTQYF.

This clone was detected only a few times. The chain joins TRBV5-4 to TRBJ2-2; D remains ambiguous. V was cut by 5 bases and J by 8 bases, with 10 bases left in between. This CDR3 has 12 amino acids. Germline V CDR1 and CDR2: SGHNT, YYREEE (reference sequence). The CDR3 protein is CASSFLPGELFF. In DNA form, the CDR3 reads TGTGCCAGCAGTTTCCTACCGGGGGAGCTGTTTTTT.

This sequence joins TRBV12-3 or TRBV12-4 and TRBJ2-3; D is unresolved. This CDR3 has 12 amino acids. V lost 2 bases and J 6 bases, leaving 6 bases between the germline ends. CDR3 nucleotide sequence: TGTGCCAGCAGTTTACGAGTGGATACGCAGTATTTT. It specifies CASSLRVDTQYF.

This clone showed up just once. The rearrangement joins TRBV10-1 to TRBJ2-5, with TRBD2 matching over 7 bases. Germline V gene data show CDR1 as WNHNN and CDR2 as SYGVQD (reference sequence). J was trimmed by 5 bases and V by 5 bases; bases with no gene match: 5. The CDR3 is made up of 13 amino acids. The CDR3 sequence: CASSPGTMETQYF. The CDR3, as DNA: TGCGCCAGCAGTCCCGGGACTATGGAGACCCAGTACTTC.

This chain joins TRBV5-1 and TRBJ1-6; perhaps TRBD1 as D (5 bases). There are 15 residues in the CDR3. With 2 bases removed from V and 6 bases from J, the gap between germline ends came to 12 bases. Germline CDR1 is SGHRS and CDR2 is YFSETQ. This CDR3 is CASSFFQGTNSPLHF. The CDR3 coding sequence is TGCGCCAGCAGCTTTTTTCAGGGAACTAATTCACCCCTCCACTTT.

This sequence joins TRBV3-1 (or the pseudogene TRBV3-2) and TRBJ2-4; perhaps TRBD2 as D (6 bases). CDR3 size: 18 residues. V dropped 4 bases and J dropped 0 bases, with 19 bases sitting between them. CDR1 LGHDT and CDR2 YNNKEL come from the germline V gene (reference sequence). The CDR3 bases are TGTGCCAGCAGCCCCTCCATTGGGGGGAGTCAAGCCAAAAACATTCAGTACTTC. As protein: CASSPSIGGSQAKNIQYF.

This clone was detected a few times. The rearrangement uses TRBV11-2 and TRBJ2-7; TRBD1 might be the D (6 bases). The CDR3 covers 12 residues. Trimming shortened V by 11 bases and J by 2 bases, and 13 bases separated the two germline ends. Germline V gene lookup returns CDR1 SGHAT and CDR2 FQNNGV. In DNA form, the CDR3 reads TGTGCCTCCACAGGGCCTCCCTACGAGCAGTACTTC. Translating gives CASTGPPYEQYF.

This clone appeared a single time. The J gene is TRBJ1-1, the V gene TRBV5-1; 9 bases are shared with TRBD1. In germline, CDR1 is SGHRS, CDR2 YFSETQ. V trimming: 0 bases; J trimming: 0 bases; junction bases outside the gene matches: 18. The CDR3 has 21 residues. The CDR3 coding sequence is TGCGCCAGCAGCTTGGCCCCACAGGGGGCGGCCACTCTAAACATGAACACTGAAGCTTTCTTT. This sequence encodes CASSLAPQGAATLNMNTEAFF.

This clone was counted once. V usage is TRBV27 and J usage is TRBJ1-6; 11 bases line up with TRBD1. V shed 5 bases and J 9 bases; nucleotides not matched to a gene: 6. The germline V gene encodes CDR1 MNHEY and CDR2 SMNVEV (reference sequence). This CDR3 spans 15 amino acids. The CDR3 coding sequence is TGTGCCAGCAGTCGATTTGGGACAGGGGGTTCACCCCTCCACTTT. Translating it yields CASSRFGTGGSPLHF.

This sequence joins TRBV5-1 and TRBJ2-7; 11 bases align to TRBD1. From germline, CDR1 is SGHRS and CDR2 YFSETQ. V dropped 4 bases and J dropped 1; count of bases not matched to a gene: 7. This CDR3 is 16 amino acids long. CDR3 nucleotides: TGCGCCAGCAGCATATCCGGGACAGGGGGGTCCTACGAGCAGTACTTC. This codes for CASSISGTGGSYEQYF.

The V and J genes are TRBV3-1 (or the pseudogene TRBV3-2) and TRBJ2-7; D call uncertain. The CDR3 is 13 amino acids. Between the trimmed V and J ends, which lost 1 base and 1 base, there was a span of 5 bases. Germline values: CDR1 LGHDT, CDR2 YNNKEL (reference sequence). The CDR3 region has the DNA TGTGCCAGCAGCCAAGCCGGTTCCTACGAGCAGTACTTC. Translated: CASSQAGSYEQYF.

The V and J genes are TRBV5-4 and TRBJ2-3; 10 positions agree with TRBD2. Germline-derived CDR1 and CDR2 are SGHNT and YYREEE (reference sequence). The CDR3 spans 16 residues. V trimming: 4 bases; J trimming: 8 bases; junction bases outside the gene matches: 13. The CDR3 nucleotides are TGTGCCAGCAGCCCAGACCCCCCTAGCGGGGGCGTTACGCAGTATTTT. This codes for CASSPDPPSGGVTQYF.

The J gene is TRBJ2-5, the V gene TRBV11-2, with 11 bases that match TRBD1. From germline, CDR1 is SGHAT and CDR2 FQNNGV. The CDR3 extends over 16 amino acids. J lost 5 bases, V lost 4 bases, and 9 bases had no gene match. Written as DNA, the CDR3 is TGTGCCAGCAGCTCCCGGACAGGGGGCTTGGGGGAGACCCAGTACTTC. This encodes CASSSRTGGLGETQYF.

This chain joins TRBV3-1 (or the pseudogene TRBV3-2) and TRBJ2-3, with 7 positions matching TRBD2. Trimming cost V 1 base and J 1 base; bases outside gene matches: 5. The CDR3 runs to 16 residues. Germline V gene data show CDR1 as LGHDT and CDR2 as YNNKEL (reference sequence). The CDR3 bases are TGTGCCAGCAGCCAAGCGAGACTAGCTGGCACAGATACGCAGTATTTT. Translation gives CASSQARLAGTDTQYF.

The J gene is TRBJ1-4, the V gene TRBV5-1; 7 bases agree with TRBD1. Germline V gives CDR1 SGHRS, CDR2 YFSETQ. V shed 5 bases, J shed 8 bases, and the junction held 6 bases outside the gene matches. The CDR3 spans 13 residues. The CDR3 DNA reads TGCGCCAGCAGGTGGCAGGGGGACGAAAAACTGTTTTTT. It yields the protein CASRWQGDEKLFF.

V and J are TRBV21-1 and TRBJ1-2; the listed D gene, TRBD1, was not tested against the DNA. TRBV21-1 corresponds to a pseudogene. The CDR3 extends over 18 amino acids. The CDR3 protein is CASSKGGDRASTNYGYTF. Written as DNA, the CDR3 is TGTGCCAGCAGCAAAGGGGGGGACAGGGCATCTACTAACTATGGCTACACCTTC.

The chain combines TRBV25-1 with TRBJ1-5, with a tentative D call TRBD1 (5 bases). Trimming removed 6 bases at V and 4 bases at J, with 13 bases between. Germline CDR1 is MGHDK and CDR2 is SYGVNS. CDR3 length equals 14 residues. The CDR3: CASSPPGGNQPQHF. The CDR3 nucleotides read TGTGCCAGCAGCCCCCCGGGGGGGAATCAGCCCCAGCATTTT. The full variable domain, with the rest looked up from reference TRBV25-1 and TRBJ1-5, is EADIYQTPRYLVIGTGKKITLECSQTMGHDKMYWYQQDPGMELHLIHYSYGVNSTEKGDLSSESTVSRIRTEHFPLTLESARPSHTSQYLCASSPPGGNQPQHFGDGTRLSIL.

V is TRBV7-9 and J is TRBJ2-7, with 9 bases identical to TRBD2. The CDR3 is 15 amino acids. Germline V gives CDR1 SEHNR, CDR2 FQNEAQ (reference sequence). V was clipped by 3 bases and J by 5 bases; unmatched bases: 8. Here the CDR3 reads CASSFRAGGSDEQYF. The CDR3 coding sequence is TGTGCCAGCAGCTTTCGAGCGGGAGGATCAGACGAGCAGTACTTC. Based on the CDR3 plus reference TRBV7-9 and TRBJ2-7, the full variable domain is DTGVSQNPRHKITKRGQNVTFRCDPISEHNRLYWYRQTLGQGPEFLTYFQNEAQLEKSRLLSDRFSAERPKGSFSTLEIQRTEQGDSAMYLCASSFRAGGSDEQYFGPGTRLTVT.

J is TRBJ2-7 and V is TRBV10-3; 8 nucleotides match TRBD1. The V and J ends lost 3 bases and 9 bases, in that order; junction bases with no gene match: 10. Germline CDR1 and CDR2: ENHRY and SYGVKD. The CDR3 loop spans 14 amino acids. CDR3 coding DNA: TGTGCCATCAGTGACAGGGGGCAGGGCGATGGGCAGTACTTC. Translation: CAISDRGQGDGQYF.